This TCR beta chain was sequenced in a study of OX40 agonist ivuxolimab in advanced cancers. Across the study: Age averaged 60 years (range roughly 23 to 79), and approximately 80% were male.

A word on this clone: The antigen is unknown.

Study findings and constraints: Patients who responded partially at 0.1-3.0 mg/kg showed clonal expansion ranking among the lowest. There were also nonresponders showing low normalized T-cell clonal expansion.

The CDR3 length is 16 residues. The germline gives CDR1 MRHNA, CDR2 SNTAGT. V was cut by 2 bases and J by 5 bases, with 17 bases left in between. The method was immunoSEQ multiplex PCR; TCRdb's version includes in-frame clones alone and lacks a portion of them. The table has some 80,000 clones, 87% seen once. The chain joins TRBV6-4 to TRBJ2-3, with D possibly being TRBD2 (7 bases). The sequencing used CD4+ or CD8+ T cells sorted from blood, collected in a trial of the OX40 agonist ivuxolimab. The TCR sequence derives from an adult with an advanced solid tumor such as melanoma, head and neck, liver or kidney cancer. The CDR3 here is CASSDGGGGPGDTQYF. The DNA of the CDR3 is TGTGCCAGCAGTGACGGGGGAGGGGGTCCGGGAGATACGCAGTATTTT.